This T cell receptor (beta chain) originates from a study of response to subunit inactivated influenza vaccine. MiXCR was run by TCRdb on the RT-PCR reads, yielding one entry per CDR3 protein. The sample lists roughly 780,000 distinct CDR3 sequences, 15% to 20% seen once, with about a tenth in the top ten. V was pared by 4 bases and J by 0 bases, with 10 bases between. In germline, CDR1 is SGHNT, CDR2 YENEEA. CDR3 length: 15 amino acids. The sample in question was PBMCs from blood, obtained 4 to 6 days after vaccination. This receptor was identified in a man aged 50 to 59 who received an inactivated influenza vaccine. The chain has TRBV11-3 and TRBJ2-1, with no clear D. The CDR3 protein is CASSSETRSYNEQFF. CDR3 in DNA: TGTGCCAGCAGCTCAGAGACCCGCTCCTACAATGAGCAGTTCTTC. Full variable domain (missing parts from reference TRBV11-3 and TRBJ2-1): EAGVVQSPRYKIIEKKQPVAFWCNPISGHNTLYWYLQNLGQGPELLIRYENEEAVDDSQLPKDRFSAERLKGVDSTLKIQPAELGDSAVYLCASSSETRSYNEQFFGPGTRLTVL.